These 9 T cell receptor beta chains were sequenced from one sample in a study of radiotherapy plus CTLA-4 blockade in lung cancer. Only in-frame clones appear in the TCRdb table, and some are missing; sequencing was by immunoSEQ multiplex PCR. The table records roughly 88,000 clones, 83% of them present only once. Sequencing used peripheral blood, obtained from a patient treated with radiotherapy plus ipilimumab. All receptors derive from a human donor with non-small cell lung cancer who had stable disease on radiotherapy plus ipilimumab.

The rearrangement links TRBV11-2 to TRBJ2-3; D is uncertain. V lost 2 bases, J lost 2 bases, and 8 bases lay in between. The germline gives CDR1 SGHAT, CDR2 FQNNGV. This CDR3 has 14 amino acids. The DNA of the CDR3 is TGTGCCAGCAGCTTATCCCAGCCCACAGATACGCAGTATTTT. This gives the protein CASSLSQPTDTQYF.

This clone was counted a few times. The chain has TRBV6-4 and TRBJ1-2; TRBD1 matches at 7 bases. Trimming removed 2 bases from V and 8 bases from J; junction bases left unmatched: 5. This CDR3 has 13 amino acids. Germline loops: CDR1 MRHNA, CDR2 SNTAGT. CDR3 sequence: CASSDIGGGGYTF. CDR3 DNA: TGTGCCAGCAGTGACATAGGGGGCGGAGGCTACACCTTC.

This chain links TRBV2 with TRBJ2-1; the D is unclear. Germline CDR1 is SNHLY and CDR2 is FYNNEI. The CDR3 has 11 residues. Trimming removed 3 bases at V and 5 bases at J, with 2 bases between. The CDR3 is CASSENNEQFF. The CDR3 DNA reads as TGTGCCAGCAGTGAGAACAATGAGCAGTTCTTC.

The chain employs TRBV27 and TRBJ2-6; D tentatively reads TRBD1 or TRBD2 (5 bases each). The germline V gene has CDR1 MNHEY and CDR2 SMNVEV (reference sequence). CDR3 length: 15 residues. Trimming stripped 8 bases from V and 0 bases from J, with 11 bases between. The CDR3 here is CASRTTSSGANVLTF. CDR3 nucleotides: TGTGCCAGCCGGACAACTAGCTCTGGGGCCAACGTCCTGACTTTC.

V is TRBV18 and J is TRBJ2-4; D remains ambiguous. Trimming cost V 0 bases and J 0 bases, with 9 bases left between them. Germline V CDR1 and CDR2: KGHSH, LQKENI. This CDR3 has 16 amino acids. The CDR3, as DNA: TGTGCCAGCTCACCACCGGAGCTCCTAGCCAAAAACATTCAGTACTTC. Translating gives CASSPPELLAKNIQYF.

The chain couples TRBV30 to TRBJ2-5, with TRBD2 as a possible D gene (7 bases). CDR1 is GTSNPN and CDR2 is SVGIG in the germline V gene (reference sequence). V was cut by 4 bases and J by 4 bases, with 10 bases left in between. The CDR3 consists of 12 residues. The CDR3 region has the DNA TGTGCCTGGAAGGGGGGGGGAGAGACCCAGTACTTC. Amino acid sequence: CAWKGGGETQYF.

The chain recombines TRBV5-8 with TRBJ2-5; possibly TRBD1 or TRBD2 for D (5 bases each). The DNA end favors TRBJ2-7, so the J call may be wrong. The CDR3 spans 13 residues. Germline V gene data show CDR1 as SGHTS and CDR2 as YDEGEE. As DNA, the CDR3 is TGTGCCAGCAGGGGGACGGTGGTGAGCGAGCAGTACTTC. Translating gives CASRGTVVSEQYF.

The DNA for the CDR3 is TGCAGCGTTATGCCGGGACTACACTACAATGAGCAGTTCTTC. This translates into CSVMPGLHYNEQFF. The chain links TRBV29-1 to TRBJ2-1; 7 bases agree with TRBD2. The CDR3 spans 14 residues. The ends lost 5 bases at V and 3 bases at J; junction bases unmatched: 7. The germline V gene encodes CDR1 SQVTM and CDR2 ANQGSEA.

V is TRBV30 and J is TRBJ1-1, with 9 bases lining up with TRBD1. With 8 bases clipped from V and 4 bases from J, the junction kept 8 bases outside the gene matches. The CDR3 totals 13 residues. Germline assignment: CDR1 GTSNPN and CDR2 SVGIG (reference sequence). The CDR3 is CARRGQGGTEAFF. CDR3 DNA: TGTGCCCGCCGGGGACAGGGAGGCACTGAAGCTTTCTTT.